One and the same sample provided the 23 T cell receptor beta chains below, sequenced in a study of radiation and T cells in renal cell carcinoma. The sample's time point: blood 4 weeks post-SBRT, at nephrectomy. As for treatment: 15 Gy SBRT to primary tumor, nephrectomy 4 weeks later. The assay was immunoSEQ multiplex PCR, and TCRdb's table has in-frame clones only and misses some. This sample has about 170,000 clones; around 90% occur once, and the top ten carry about 11%. The input for sequencing was blood, taken from a patient whose treatment included radiotherapy and nephrectomy. These receptors were collected from a woman in her forties or fifties with renal cell carcinoma.

The chain recombines TRBV19 with TRBJ1-3, with D possibly being TRBD1 (5 bases). Looked up from germline, CDR1 is LNHDA and CDR2 is SQIVND (reference sequence). V lost 5 bases and J 7 bases, leaving 18 bases between the germline ends. CDR3 length: 15 residues. CDR3 residues: CASSSLGGGKNTIYF. The CDR3 nucleotides read TGTGCCAGTAGTTCCCTTGGGGGAGGGAAGAACACCATATATTTT. The entire variable domain, with the rest obtained from reference TRBV19 and TRBJ1-3, is as follows: DGGITQSPKYLFRKEGQNVTLSCEQNLNHDAMYWYRQDPGQGLRLIYYSQIVNDFQKGDIAEGYSVSREKKESFPLTVTSAQKNPTAFYLCASSSLGGGKNTIYFGEGSWLTVV.

In its sample, this clone was seen once. The V call is TRBV6-5, the J call TRBJ1-4; 7 positions match TRBD1. V gave up 5 bases and J gave up 4 bases; unmatched junction bases: 7. The CDR3 extends over 15 amino acids. Per the germline V gene, CDR1 is MNHEY and CDR2 is SVGAGI. The CDR3 nucleotides are TGTGCCAGCAGTCGGACAGGCGTTAATAATGAAAAACTGTTTTTT. The encoded protein is CASSRTGVNNEKLFF.

A remark on this clone: One end of the junction is discordant with germline, which a read error may explain. V usage is TRBV30 and J usage is TRBJ1-2; maybe TRBD1 (5 bases). The germline gives CDR1 GTSNPN, CDR2 SVGIG (reference sequence). CDR3 length: 12 residues. CDR3: CAWSVLGTYYAF. The DNA of the CDR3 is TGTGCCTGGAGTGTTTTGGGGACGTACTACGCCTTC.

The J gene is TRBJ1-2, the V gene TRBV28, with TRBD1 identical over 7 bases. Germline values: CDR1 MDHEN, CDR2 SYDVKM. V lost 1 base, J lost 7 bases, and 3 bases stayed unmatched. This CDR3 spans 13 amino acids. CDR3 protein: CASSLSGGGGYTF. Written as DNA, the CDR3 is TGTGCCAGCAGTTTATCAGGGGGAGGTGGCTACACCTTC.

V gene TRBV7-9 combines with J gene TRBJ2-5; D remains ambiguous. The germline gives CDR1 SEHNR, CDR2 FQNEAQ (reference sequence). The CDR3 totals 12 residues. V was clipped by 1 base and J by 12 bases, with 12 bases between them. The chain's CDR3 is CASSLGAPDKYF. CDR3 DNA sequence: TGTGCCAGCAGCTTAGGGGCTCCTGATAAGTACTTC.

The chain is built from TRBV7-2 and TRBJ2-1; possibly TRBD1 for D (5 bases). Looked up from germline, CDR1 is SGHTA and CDR2 is FQGNSA. The CDR3 is 12 residues long. Trimming cost V 3 bases and J 10 bases, with 10 bases left between them. The DNA of the CDR3 is TGTGCCAGCAGCTTTACCTGGGGCGAGCAGTTCTTC. Translated: CASSFTWGEQFF.

The chain joins TRBV19 to TRBJ2-5; a possible D gene is TRBD2 (6 bases). In germline, CDR1 is LNHDA, CDR2 SQIVND (reference sequence). Trimming removed 8 bases from V and 5 bases from J, with 15 bases in between. The CDR3 has 13 amino acids. CDR3: CASGSGLRETQYF. The CDR3 DNA reads as TGTGCCAGTGGGAGCGGACTAAGGGAGACCCAGTACTTC.

The chain couples TRBV7-2 to TRBJ1-2; tentative D call: TRBD1 (6 bases). V lost 1 base and J lost 8, with 26 bases in between. The germline V gene encodes CDR1 SGHTA and CDR2 FQGNSA. The CDR3 has 18 residues. The CDR3 loop is CASSLDLLQGLMFGGYTF. The CDR3, as DNA: TGTGCCAGCAGCTTAGATTTGTTGCAGGGGCTAATGTTCGGAGGCTACACCTTC.

The chain recombines TRBV7-8 with TRBJ2-1; 9 bases align to TRBD2. The CDR3 consists of 16 residues. CDR1 SGHVS and CDR2 FQNEAQ come from the germline V gene. With 5 bases clipped from V and 7 bases from J, the junction kept 12 bases outside the gene matches. CDR3 region: CASSHRLAVGGNEQFF. CDR3 nucleotides: TGTGCCAGCAGCCACCGACTAGCGGTTGGTGGAAATGAGCAGTTCTTC.

This sequence joins TRBV19 and TRBJ1-5; the D gene is possibly TRBD1 (5 bases). V dropped 7 bases and J dropped 2 bases, with 12 bases sitting between them. This CDR3 spans 14 amino acids. Germline V gene data show CDR1 as LNHDA and CDR2 as SQIVND (reference sequence). The CDR3 coding sequence is TGTGCCAGTACCCCCCAGGGTGGCAATCAGCCCCAGCATTTT. It translates to CASTPQGGNQPQHF.

The chain joins TRBV7-9 to TRBJ2-1; D is unclear. CDR3 length equals 15 residues. The germline V and J ends were trimmed by 5 bases and 5 bases, with 16 bases remaining between them. Germline V gene lookup returns CDR1 SEHNR and CDR2 FQNEAQ (reference sequence). The CDR3 loop reads CASSPPLKSDNEQFF. The CDR3, as DNA: TGTGCCAGCAGCCCCCCATTAAAGAGCGACAATGAGCAGTTCTTC.

This clone was observed a few times. J is TRBJ1-1 and V is TRBV5-6; D possibly corresponds to TRBD1 (5 bases). V dropped 1 base and J dropped 10 bases, with 8 bases sitting between them. CDR3 size: 11 residues. Germline loops: CDR1 SGHDT, CDR2 YYEEEE. The CDR3 sequence: CASSLRGAAFF. The DNA of the CDR3 is TGTGCCAGCAGCTTGAGGGGAGCAGCTTTCTTT. Together with reference TRBV5-6 and TRBJ1-1, the CDR3 gives the full variable domain: DAGVTQSPTHLIKTRGQQVTLRCSPKSGHDTVSWYQQALGQGPQFIFQYYEEEERQRGNFPDRFSGHQFPNYSSELNVNALLLGDSALYLCASSLRGAAFFGQGTRLTVV.

The DNA of the CDR3 is TGTGCCAGCAGCCAACATCAGCCCCAGCATTTT. It is translated as CASSQHQPQHF. This chain connects TRBV6-5 to TRBJ1-5; D not resolved. V lost 6 bases and J lost 5, with 5 bases in between. The CDR3 runs to 11 residues. In germline, CDR1 is MNHEY, CDR2 SVGAGI.

The count of this clone is one. The genes are TRBV2 and TRBJ1-4; a weak D match, TRBD1 (6 bases). This CDR3 spans 14 amino acids. The germline V gene encodes CDR1 SNHLY and CDR2 FYNNEI. V lost 7 bases, J lost 8 bases, and 17 bases lay in between. This CDR3 reads CASIYPGEGEKLFF. The DNA of the CDR3 is TGTGCCAGCATTTATCCAGGGGAAGGAGAAAAACTGTTTTTT.

This sequence joins TRBV21-1 and TRBJ2-7; the table's D gene call, TRBD1, was not cross checked with the DNA. TRBV21-1 constitutes a pseudogene. The CDR3 runs to 14 residues. The CDR3 loop is CASIVWTVFHEQYF. The CDR3 DNA sequence: TGTGCCAGCATTGTCTGGACAGTTTTCCACGAGCAGTACTTC.

This clone was counted once. This rearrangement joins TRBV6-1 to TRBJ1-2; D not certain. CDR1 and CDR2 (germline): MNHNS, SASEGT. V was pared by 4 bases and J by 3 bases, with 15 bases between. CDR3 length equals 15 residues. The CDR3 coding sequence is TGTGCCAGCAGTGCTACCGGCGAGCGGGACTATGGCTACACCTTC. It is translated as CASSATGERDYGYTF.

The rearrangement links TRBV7-9 to TRBJ2-7; 11 positions match TRBD1. Looked up from germline, CDR1 is SEHNR and CDR2 is FQNEAQ (reference sequence). This CDR3 comprises 15 residues. With V trimmed by 3 bases and J by 4 bases, 5 bases remained unmatched. For the CDR3, the DNA is TGTGCCAGCAGCTTGGGACAGGGGGTCGGGTACGAGCAGTACTTC. Translated, it gives CASSLGQGVGYEQYF. The whole variable domain, remainder taken from reference TRBV7-9 and TRBJ2-7, is DTGVSQNPRHKITKRGQNVTFRCDPISEHNRLYWYRQTLGQGPEFLTYFQNEAQLEKSRLLSDRFSAERPKGSFSTLEIQRTEQGDSAMYLCASSLGQGVGYEQYFGPGTRLTVT.

The chain joins TRBV5-8 to TRBJ1-3, with 7 bases matching TRBD1. The CDR3 runs 15 residues. From germline, CDR1 is SGHTS and CDR2 YDEGEE. J lost 2 bases, V lost 3 bases, and 5 bases had no gene match. CDR3 DNA: TGTGCCAGCAGCTGGGGACAGAGGCCTGGAAACACCATATATTTT. Protein: CASSWGQRPGNTIYF.

The chain couples TRBV5-4 to TRBJ1-1, with 9 bases that match TRBD1. CDR3 length: 16 residues. With V trimmed by 4 bases and J by 4 bases, 11 bases remained unmatched. Germline V gives CDR1 SGHNT, CDR2 YYREEE (reference sequence). The DNA for the CDR3 is TGTGCCAGCAGCCCCCCGGGACAGGGTCTCGGCACTGAAGCTTTCTTT. Translating it yields CASSPPGQGLGTEAFF.

This clone was seen more than once but under ten times. The rearrangement uses TRBV5-5 and TRBJ1-2, with TRBD1 matching 7 bases. The CDR3 is made up of 13 amino acids. Germline V lookup: CDR1 SGHKS, CDR2 YYEKEE (reference sequence). Trimming cost V 4 bases and J 8 bases; bases outside gene matches: 8. The CDR3 sequence is CASSQTGSGGYTF. The CDR3, as DNA: TGTGCCAGCAGCCAGACAGGGTCGGGAGGCTACACCTTC.

This clone was seen just once. V usage is TRBV9 and J usage is TRBJ2-5; 8 bases line up with TRBD1. The CDR3 is 15 residues long. Germline CDR1 is SGDLS and CDR2 is YYNGEE. Losses at the gene ends were 1 base for V and 1 base for J; bases not matched to a gene: 3. The CDR3 is CASSVRTGPQETQYF. Here the CDR3 DNA reads TGTGCCAGCAGCGTAAGGACAGGGCCCCAAGAGACCCAGTACTTC. Full variable domain (rest looked up from reference TRBV9 and TRBJ2-5): DSGVTQTPKHLITATGQRVTLRCSPRSGDLSVYWYQQSLDQGLQFLIQYYNGEERAKGNILERFSAQQFPDLHSELNLSSLELGDSALYFCASSVRTGPQETQYFGPGTRLLVL.

In DNA, the CDR3 is TGTGCCAGTAGTACCTCTACAGGGGTCTCACCCCTCCACTTT. This encodes CASSTSTGVSPLHF. The chain is built from TRBV19 and TRBJ1-6; 7 nucleotides match TRBD1. Germline CDR1 and CDR2: LNHDA and SQIVND (reference sequence). V lost 4 bases and J lost 10; bases outside the gene matches: 7. The CDR3 contains 14 residues.

Written as DNA, the CDR3 is TGTGCCACCAGCAGGGGACAGGGAAGGATCGGGGAGCTGTTTTTT. Encoded protein: CATSRGQGRIGELFF. The chain combines TRBV15 with TRBJ2-2; TRBD1 aligns across 9 bases. The CDR3 has 15 residues. Germline values: CDR1 LNHNV, CDR2 YYDKDF (reference sequence). V shed 3 bases and J 7 bases; nucleotides not matched to a gene: 6.